This T cell receptor (beta chain) was recorded in a study of blood T cell repertoires in COVID-19. Self-reported history from a screening survey and questionnaire set each donor's cohort. Here immunoSEQ multiplex PCR was the method, and the copy in TCRdb shows in-frame clones only, minus some. This repertoire shows approximately 270,000 clones, just under 90% found once; its top ten account for over 4%. Per the germline V gene, CDR1 is SGHVS and CDR2 is FQNEAQ. J lost 3 bases, V lost 1 base, and 5 bases had no gene match. This CDR3 has 17 amino acids. This sequence originates from a woman aged 25 to 39 with acute COVID-19. The specimen sequenced was PBMCs or T cells enriched from blood (not recorded which). V gene TRBV7-8 combines with J gene TRBJ2-7; 14 bases map to TRBD2. The CDR3 loop is CASSLDGTSGSVYEQYF. The CDR3 coding sequence is TGTGCCAGCAGCTTAGATGGGACTAGCGGGAGTGTCTACGAGCAGTACTTC.